One and the same sample provided the 2 T cell receptor beta chains below, sequenced in a study of type 1 and type 2 diabetes patients. Genomic DNA was the PCR template. The TCR beta CDR3 region was amplified using 30 forward and 13 reverse primers. TCRdb fed the multiplex PCR reads into MiXCR, producing one record per CDR3 protein. The data contain about 290,000 distinct CDR3 sequences, around 50% of them singletons. Sequences were obtained from peripheral blood mononuclear cells (PBMCs). The receptor set was obtained from a man aged 18 to 29 with type 2 diabetes.

This clonotype has a count of ten or more. V gene TRBV6-5 combines with J gene TRBJ2-1; TRBD1 is a possible D gene (7 bases). V was pared by 1 base and J by 8 bases, with 15 bases between. There are 15 residues in the CDR3. The germline V gene has CDR1 MNHEY and CDR2 SVGAGI. The CDR3 spells CASSYYQGGYHEQFF. The CDR3 nucleotides are TGTGCCAGCAGTTACTATCAGGGGGGCTATCATGAGCAGTTCTTC.

This clonotype was found many times. The rearrangement uses TRBV12-3 or TRBV12-4 and TRBJ2-7; tentative D call: TRBD2 (5 bases). Trimming removed 6 bases from V and 3 bases from J, with 9 bases in between. This CDR3 is 12 amino acids long. CDR3 DNA sequence: TGTGCCAGCAGCTTACGGGGCTACGAGCAGTACTTC. Encoded protein: CASSLRGYEQYF.